The rows below give T cell receptor beta chains drawn from one sample of a study of breast tumors, draining lymph nodes, adjacent tissues. TCRdb analysed the multiplex PCR reads with MiXCR anew, one entry per CDR3 protein. Found here are approximately 12,000 distinct CDR3 sequences, about 37% of them singletons; the top ten hold approximately 14%. The source material was breast tumor tissue. These TCRs come from a female donor with breast cancer. Some clones in this sample may be carry-over from other donors' samples. Each CDR3 is given with its conserved first and last residue. Each record gives: clone size, V gene, CDR3 length, D gene, J gene, CDR3 protein, CDR3 DNA. The D gene is left open where the match is weak. Only part of the rows carry a size: once, few, many, or a class if the clone is expanded.

clone_size: -
v_call: TRBV20-1
cdr3_length: 14
d_call: -
j_call: TRBJ2-7
cdr3_aa: CSARVSRSSYEQYF
cdr3_nt: TGCAGTGCTAGAGTTTCCAGGTCCTCCTACGAGCAGTACTTC

clone_size: many
v_call: TRBV28
cdr3_length: 14
d_call: TRBD1
j_call: TRBJ1-2
cdr3_aa: CASSFRTGGYGYTF
cdr3_nt: TGTGCCAGCAGTTTTCGGACAGGGGGCTATGGCTACACCTTC

clone_size: many
v_call: TRBV6-6
cdr3_length: 15
d_call: TRBD1
j_call: TRBJ2-7
cdr3_aa: CASSDKGQPTYEQYF
cdr3_nt: TGTGCCAGCAGTGACAAGGGACAGCCCACCTACGAGCAGTACTTC

clone_size: many
v_call: TRBV12-3/TRBV12-4
cdr3_length: 13
d_call: -
j_call: TRBJ2-5
cdr3_aa: CASSLAGRETQYF
cdr3_nt: TGTGCCAGCAGTTTAGCCGGACGGGAGACCCAGTACTTC

clone_size: many
v_call: TRBV2
cdr3_length: 16
d_call: -
j_call: TRBJ1-4
cdr3_aa: CASSELGGQSGEKLFF
cdr3_nt: TGTGCCAGCAGTGAATTGGGAGGGCAGTCCGGCGAAAAACTGTTTTTT

clone_size: medium-sized
v_call: TRBV20-1
cdr3_length: 17
d_call: -
j_call: TRBJ2-7
cdr3_aa: CSARDPISGSSFYEQYF
cdr3_nt: TGCAGTGCTAGAGACCCGATTTCAGGAAGTTCCTTCTACGAGCAGTACTTC

clone_size: many
v_call: TRBV6-1
cdr3_length: 15
d_call: TRBD1
j_call: TRBJ2-1
cdr3_aa: CASSSRDRGHNEQFF
cdr3_nt: TGTGCCAGCAGTTCCCGGGACAGGGGGCACAATGAGCAGTTCTTC

clone_size: -
v_call: TRBV7-3
cdr3_length: 15
d_call: TRBD1
j_call: TRBJ2-5
cdr3_aa: CASSFTGGVQETQYF
cdr3_nt: TGTGCCAGCAGCTTTACAGGGGGCGTACAAGAGACCCAGTACTTC

clone_size: once
v_call: TRBV5-1
cdr3_length: 14
d_call: TRBD1
j_call: TRBJ1-4
cdr3_aa: CASSSPGGYEKLSF
cdr3_nt: TGCGCCAGCAGCTCCCCAGGGGGGTATGAAAAACTGTCTTTT

clone_size: -
v_call: TRBV10-3
cdr3_length: 16
d_call: TRBD1
j_call: TRBJ2-2
cdr3_aa: CAISILSGTATGELFF
cdr3_nt: TGTGCCATCAGTATACTATCCGGGACAGCCACCGGGGAGCTGTTTTTT

clone_size: -
v_call: TRBV4-3
cdr3_length: 17
d_call: TRBD2
j_call: TRBJ2-7
cdr3_aa: CASSQDWGGTSIYEQYF
cdr3_nt: TGCGCCAGCAGCCAAGATTGGGGGGGGACTTCCATATACGAGCAGTACTTC

clone_size: medium-sized
v_call: TRBV20-1
cdr3_length: 12
d_call: -
j_call: TRBJ2-1
cdr3_aa: CSAREGYNEQFF
cdr3_nt: TGCAGTGCTAGAGAAGGGTACAATGAGCAGTTCTTC

clone_size: once
v_call: TRBV28
cdr3_length: 14
d_call: TRBD1
j_call: TRBJ1-6
cdr3_aa: CASRSGTANSPLHF
cdr3_nt: TGTGCCAGCAGATCCGGGACAGCTAATTCACCCCTCCACTTT

clone_size: -
v_call: TRBV19
cdr3_length: 14
d_call: -
j_call: TRBJ1-2
cdr3_aa: CASSKTAANYGYTF
cdr3_nt: TGTGCCAGTAGTAAGACGGCGGCTAACTATGGCTACACCTTC

clone_size: -
v_call: TRBV20-1
cdr3_length: 15
d_call: TRBD1
j_call: TRBJ2-3
cdr3_aa: CSATSGTGVTDPQYF
cdr3_nt: TGCAGTGCTACCTCCGGGACAGGGGTCACGGATCCGCAGTATTTT

clone_size: -
v_call: TRBV10-2
cdr3_length: 16
d_call: -
j_call: TRBJ2-7
cdr3_aa: CASSDPARAGRFEQYF
cdr3_nt: TGCGCCAGCAGTGACCCCGCTCGGGCAGGGAGGTTCGAGCAGTACTTC

clone_size: many
v_call: TRBV28
cdr3_length: 15
d_call: TRBD1
j_call: TRBJ1-5
cdr3_aa: CASSPYADRGKAQHF
cdr3_nt: TGTGCCAGCAGTCCTTACGCAGACAGGGGTAAAGCCCAGCATTTT

clone_size: few
v_call: TRBV11-2
cdr3_length: 15
d_call: -
j_call: TRBJ1-4
cdr3_aa: CASTGLGGRNEKLFF
cdr3_nt: TGTGCCAGCACCGGGTTGGGAGGAAGAAATGAAAAACTGTTTTTT

clone_size: -
v_call: TRBV7-3
cdr3_length: 18
d_call: TRBD2
j_call: TRBJ2-5
cdr3_aa: CASSGGGTSGSPQETQYF
cdr3_nt: TGTGCCAGCAGCGGGGGGGGGACTAGCGGGTCACCCCAAGAGACCCAGTACTTC

clone_size: -
v_call: TRBV2
cdr3_length: 15
d_call: TRBD2
j_call: TRBJ2-7
cdr3_aa: CASPTGGRSSYEQYF
cdr3_nt: TGTGCCAGCCCGACGGGGGGAAGGAGCTCCTACGAGCAGTACTTC

clone_size: -
v_call: TRBV11-2
cdr3_length: 14
d_call: -
j_call: TRBJ1-1
cdr3_aa: CASSPGGANTEAFF
cdr3_nt: TGTGCCAGCAGCCCGGGAGGGGCGAACACTGAAGCTTTCTTT

clone_size: many
v_call: TRBV29-1
cdr3_length: 11
d_call: -
j_call: TRBJ2-1
cdr3_aa: CSGWDYNEQFF
cdr3_nt: TGCAGCGGGTGGGACTACAATGAGCAGTTCTTC

clone_size: many
v_call: TRBV7-9
cdr3_length: 14
d_call: -
j_call: TRBJ1-2
cdr3_aa: CASSLVSLSEGYTF
cdr3_nt: TGTGCCAGCAGCTTAGTTAGCCTTTCGGAAGGCTACACCTTC

clone_size: many
v_call: TRBV20-1
cdr3_length: 14
d_call: -
j_call: TRBJ2-1
cdr3_aa: CSAAGLRGYNEQFF
cdr3_nt: TGCAGTGCCGCGGGCCTTCGAGGGTACAATGAGCAGTTCTTC

clone_size: few
v_call: TRBV28
cdr3_length: 14
d_call: TRBD1
j_call: TRBJ1-1
cdr3_aa: CASRRQGFLTEAFF
cdr3_nt: TGTGCCAGCAGGCGACAGGGGTTCCTCACTGAAGCTTTCTTT

clone_size: many
v_call: TRBV2
cdr3_length: 16
d_call: TRBD1
j_call: TRBJ1-4
cdr3_aa: CASNDRALTPGEKLFF
cdr3_nt: TGTGCCAGCAACGACAGGGCGCTTACCCCGGGGGAAAAACTGTTTTTT

clone_size: -
v_call: TRBV2
cdr3_length: 16
d_call: TRBD2
j_call: TRBJ2-3
cdr3_aa: CASRGTSGGVTDTQYF
cdr3_nt: TGTGCCAGCAGAGGGACTAGCGGGGGGGTCACAGATACGCAGTATTTT

clone_size: medium-sized
v_call: TRBV2
cdr3_length: 14
d_call: -
j_call: TRBJ1-6
cdr3_aa: CASSEGHRNSPLHF
cdr3_nt: TGTGCCAGCAGTGAAGGTCACCGTAATTCACCCCTCCACTTT

clone_size: once
v_call: TRBV9
cdr3_length: 15
d_call: -
j_call: TRBJ1-3
cdr3_aa: CASSAPDSSGNTIYF
cdr3_nt: TGTGCCAGCAGCGCCCCGGACAGCTCTGGAAACACCATATATTTT

clone_size: medium-sized
v_call: TRBV20-1
cdr3_length: 13
d_call: TRBD2
j_call: TRBJ2-1
cdr3_aa: CSAPGTSFNEQFF
cdr3_nt: TGCAGTGCTCCCGGGACTAGCTTCAATGAGCAGTTCTTC

clone_size: -
v_call: TRBV6-4
cdr3_length: 15
d_call: TRBD1
j_call: TRBJ1-6
cdr3_aa: CASSGTGVFGSPLHF
cdr3_nt: TGTGCCAGCAGTGGGACAGGGGTTTTCGGTTCACCCCTTCACTTT

clone_size: -
v_call: TRBV30
cdr3_length: 17
d_call: TRBD2
j_call: TRBJ2-4
cdr3_aa: CAWRGHLRTSGRNIQYF
cdr3_nt: TGTGCCTGGAGGGGGCATTTGCGGACTAGCGGGAGGAACATTCAGTACTTC

clone_size: medium-sized
v_call: TRBV7-9
cdr3_length: 15
d_call: -
j_call: TRBJ1-6
cdr3_aa: CASSNREPRDSPLHF
cdr3_nt: TGTGCCAGCAGCAATCGGGAACCGAGGGATTCACCCCTCCACTTT

clone_size: many
v_call: TRBV7-9
cdr3_length: 15
d_call: TRBD2
j_call: TRBJ2-1
cdr3_aa: CASSPVSGGPDEQFF
cdr3_nt: TGTGCCAGCAGCCCCGTCTCGGGAGGGCCCGATGAGCAGTTCTTC

clone_size: many
v_call: TRBV24-1
cdr3_length: 17
d_call: TRBD2
j_call: TRBJ2-3
cdr3_aa: CATSGASGGALADTQYF
cdr3_nt: TGTGCCACCAGTGGGGCTAGCGGGGGGGCCCTGGCAGATACGCAGTATTTT

clone_size: many
v_call: TRBV20-1
cdr3_length: 14
d_call: -
j_call: TRBJ2-2
cdr3_aa: CSAPGGTNTGELFF
cdr3_nt: TGCAGTGCTCCCGGAGGGACCAACACCGGGGAGCTGTTTTTT

clone_size: medium-sized
v_call: TRBV20-1
cdr3_length: 14
d_call: -
j_call: TRBJ2-1
cdr3_aa: CSARLGASYNEQFF
cdr3_nt: TGCAGTGCTAGGCTAGGCGCTTCCTACAATGAGCAGTTCTTC

clone_size: -
v_call: TRBV19
cdr3_length: 15
d_call: TRBD1
j_call: TRBJ2-1
cdr3_aa: CASSSRDREPNGQFF
cdr3_nt: TGCGCCAGTAGTTCCCGGGACAGGGAGCCCAATGGGCAGTTCTTC

clone_size: -
v_call: TRBV2
cdr3_length: 13
d_call: -
j_call: TRBJ2-7
cdr3_aa: CASTKTTRVEQYF
cdr3_nt: TGTGCCAGCACCAAGACTACTAGGGTAGAGCAGTACTTC

clone_size: once
v_call: TRBV20-1
cdr3_length: 16
d_call: TRBD1
j_call: TRBJ1-2
cdr3_aa: CSLSGTGELEGYGYTF
cdr3_nt: TGCAGTCTTAGTGGGACAGGGGAACTAGAGGGGTATGGCTACACCTTC

clone_size: many
v_call: TRBV27
cdr3_length: 13
d_call: -
j_call: TRBJ2-2
cdr3_aa: CASSFPNTGELFF
cdr3_nt: TGTGCCAGCAGTTTCCCGAACACCGGGGAGCTGTTTTTT

clone_size: many
v_call: TRBV4-2
cdr3_length: 19
d_call: TRBD2
j_call: TRBJ2-7
cdr3_aa: CASSLQQGLAGGYTYEQYF
cdr3_nt: TGTGCCAGCAGCCTCCAACAAGGGCTAGCGGGAGGGTACACCTACGAGCAGTACTTC

clone_size: many
v_call: TRBV27
cdr3_length: 13
d_call: TRBD1
j_call: TRBJ2-1
cdr3_aa: CASAGTGVNEQFF
cdr3_nt: TGTGCCAGCGCCGGGACAGGGGTCAATGAGCAGTTCTTC